This T cell receptor (beta chain) originates from a study of T cell changes during pregnancy in multiple sclerosis. The CDR3 spans 16 residues. The V segment lost 4 bases and the J segment 0 bases; nucleotides outside the gene matches: 5. Germline CDR1 SGHTA, CDR2 FQGTGA. Clones were read by immunoSEQ multiplex PCR, and TCRdb kept only the in-frame ones, dropping some. This sample has roughly 76,000 clones, with about 89% found just once. The sequenced sample was CD4+ T cells from peripheral blood mononuclear cells, obtained in the second trimester of pregnancy. The TCR sequence derives from a female donor with multiple sclerosis, enrolled in a pregnancy study. This chain links TRBV7-3 with TRBJ2-1; 8 nucleotides match TRBD2. The CDR3 reads CASSSAGGLSYNEQFF. The CDR3 DNA is TGTGCCAGCAGCTCCGCGGGGGGCCTCTCCTACAATGAGCAGTTCTTC. Full variable domain (remainder filled in from reference TRBV7-3 and TRBJ2-1): GAGVSQTPSNKVTEKGKYVELRCDPISGHTALYWYRQSLGQGPEFLIYFQGTGAADDSGLPNDRFFAVRPEGSVSTLKIQRTERGDSAVYLCASSSAGGLSYNEQFFGPGTRLTVL.